These T cell receptor beta chains were read from a single sample in a study of T cell responses to AZD1222 COVID-19 vaccine. Only in-frame clones appear in the TCRdb table, and some are missing; sequencing was by immunoSEQ multiplex PCR. The sample has about 160,000 clones, around 90% seen once. The specimen was peripheral blood, collected on day 0 of MenACWY control vaccination. Receptors originate from an adult in good health. Both conserved end residues are part of each CDR3. The D gene is left open where the match is weak. Rows give clone size only sometimes, using once, few, many, or a class for an expanded clone.

abundance	v_gene	d_gene	j_gene	CDR3nt	CDR3aa
NA	TRBV5-1	TRBD1	TRBJ1-5	TGCGCCAGCAGCCCGACAGGGGACAATCAGCCCCAGCATTTT	CASSPTGDNQPQHF
NA	TRBV4-2	NA	TRBJ1-1	TGTGCCAGCCTTGCAGGGGCGTGGGGTCGGGGGAACACTGAAGCTTTCTTT	CASLAGAWGRGNTEAFF
NA	TRBV28	NA	TRBJ1-1	TGTGCCAGCAGGAGGTACACTGAAGCTTTCTTT	CASRRYTEAFF
NA	TRBV7-3	TRBD2	TRBJ2-1	TGTGCCAGCAGCTTTCCCGGACTAGCGGGAGGGGGTGAGCAGTTCTTC	CASSFPGLAGGGEQFF
NA	TRBV6-6	TRBD1	TRBJ2-3	TGTGCCAGCAGTTATAGGGGACAGGGGTACACAGATACGCAGTATTTT	CASSYRGQGYTDTQYF
NA	TRBV30	NA	TRBJ1-1	TGTGCCTACCGGGACATTAACACTGAAGCTTTCTTT	CAYRDINTEAFF
NA	TRBV5-4	NA	TRBJ1-2	TGTGCCAGCAGCTGGGGGACGGGAGGCTACACCTTC	CASSWGTGGYTF
NA	TRBV15	NA	TRBJ1-4	TGTGCCACCAGCAGAGGTACTAATGAAAAACTGTTTTTT	CATSRGTNEKLFF
NA	TRBV4-3	NA	TRBJ1-1	TGCGCCAGCAGCCACCTGGGCGTGAACACTGAAGCTTTCTTT	CASSHLGVNTEAFF
NA	TRBV19	NA	TRBJ1-3	TGTGCCAGCCGAATGACAGGCAACTCTGGAAACACCATATATTTT	CASRMTGNSGNTIYF
NA	TRBV28	TRBD1	TRBJ1-2	TGTGCCAGCAATGTGGGACAGCCCTATGGCTACACCTTC	CASNVGQPYGYTF
few	TRBV7-2	NA	TRBJ1-5	TGTGCCAGCAGCTTAGAGGCGGGTCAGCCCCAGCATTTT	CASSLEAGQPQHF
NA	TRBV12-2	NA	TRBJ1-3	TGTGCAAGTCGCCCAAGGTCCGGAAACACCATATATTTT	CASRPRSGNTIYF
few	TRBV28	NA	TRBJ1-2	TGTGCCAGCTGTTTTGGATCAGAATACTATGGCTACACCTTC	CASCFGSEYYGYTF
NA	TRBV29-1	NA	TRBJ2-7	TGCAGCGCCACCGCATCCTACGAGCAGTACTTC	CSATASYEQYF
NA	TRBV27	NA	TRBJ1-4	TGTGCCAGCAGTCGAGGGGTTGCAACTAATGAAAAACTGTTTTTT	CASSRGVATNEKLFF
once	TRBV7-9	NA	TRBJ2-2	TGTGCCAGCAGCTTATCTGTGGGGAACACCGGGGAGCTGTTTTTT	CASSLSVGNTGELFF
NA	TRBV10-1	TRBD1	TRBJ1-2	TGCGCCAGCAGTCCAAGACAGGGGTCTGGCTACACCTTC	CASSPRQGSGYTF
NA	TRBV3-1/TRBV3-2	NA	TRBJ2-7	TGTGCCAGCAGCCAAGGCAATCTCGGAACCTACGAGCAGTACTTC	CASSQGNLGTYEQYF
NA	TRBV27	TRBD2	TRBJ2-2	TGTGCCAGCAGTCCCGCTGGATGGGGGGGCGGGGAGCTGTTTTTT	CASSPAGWGGGELFF
NA	TRBV6-5	NA	TRBJ1-2	TGTGCCAGCAGTAAGGAGATCTATGGCTACACCTTC	CASSKEIYGYTF
NA	TRBV9	NA	TRBJ1-3	TGTGCCAGCAGCCTCGAACTGGGAAACACCATATATTTT	CASSLELGNTIYF
NA	TRBV7-3	TRBD1	TRBJ1-3	TGTGCCAGCAGCTTAACTCTCGGGACAGGCTCTGGAAACACCATATATTTT	CASSLTLGTGSGNTIYF
NA	TRBV6-5	NA	TRBJ2-4	TGTGCCAGCCGATCAGGAACACTAGCCAAAAACATTCAGTACTTC	CASRSGTLAKNIQYF
NA	TRBV19	NA	TRBJ1-3	TGTGCCAGTAGTATCCTATACAGACCTTTCTCTGGAAACACCATATATTTT	CASSILYRPFSGNTIYF
NA	TRBV5-1	TRBD2	TRBJ2-5	TGCGCCAGCAGCCCCAGACTAGCGGGAGGGCCATTGGAGACCCAGTACTTC	CASSPRLAGGPLETQYF
NA	TRBV28	TRBD1	TRBJ2-3	TGTGCCAGCAGTTTTGGGACAGGGAGCACAGATACGCAGTATTTT	CASSFGTGSTDTQYF
NA	TRBV2	NA	TRBJ1-5	TGTGCCAGTGGGTCGAGGGATCAGCCCCAGCATTTT	CASGSRDQPQHF
NA	TRBV2	TRBD2	TRBJ2-7	TGTGCCAGCAAAAAAGCGGGAGGTAACTACGAGCAGTACTTC	CASKKAGGNYEQYF
NA	TRBV24-1	TRBD2	TRBJ2-1	TGTGCCACCAGTGAGGGACTAGCGGGAAGCAATGAGCAGTTCTTC	CATSEGLAGSNEQFF